This T cell receptor (beta chain) is drawn from a study of patients and donors after allogeneic stem cell transplantation. The CDR3 runs 11 residues. Germline loops: CDR1 SQVTM, CDR2 ANQGSEA. Trimming removed 7 bases from V and 4 bases from J, with 10 bases in between. TCRdb recomputed calls from the RT-PCR reads with MiXCR, one row per CDR3 protein. Found here are tens of thousands of distinct CDR3 sequences, roughly 43% of them singletons; the top ten hold about 64%. In its sample, this clonotype was seen a few times. V usage is TRBV29-1 and J usage is TRBJ1-2, with D unresolved. The receptor comes from a human donor who was either an allogeneic HSCT recipient or a stem cell or donor lymphocyte infusion donor (not recorded which). It is not recorded whose cells these are; they may come from a transplant donor. The sequencing input was blood, either unsorted or a sorted T cell fraction (not recorded which). The CDR3 DNA reads as TGCAGCGGAGGACCGAGCTATGGCTACACCTTC. Translation gives CSGGPSYGYTF.